These 27 T cell receptor beta chains were sequenced from one sample in a study of T cell responses to AZD1222 COVID-19 vaccine. The table came from immunoSEQ multiplex PCR; TCRdb's copy has only in-frame clones and leaves some out. The table has about 170,000 clones, approximately 93% seen once. The material was peripheral blood, obtained on day 0 of AZD1222 vaccination. Receptors originate from an adult in good health.

The rearrangement links TRBV6-6 to TRBJ1-6; D may be TRBD1 (5 bases). V was shortened by 1 base and J by 8 bases, with 9 bases between the two germline ends. The CDR3 sequence is 14 residues long. The germline V gene has CDR1 MNHNY and CDR2 SVGAGI (reference sequence). The CDR3 loop is CASSYFGGDSPLHF. In nucleotides, the CDR3 is TGTGCCAGCAGTTACTTTGGGGGTGATTCACCCCTCCACTTT.

CDR3 in amino acids: CASSYDSTGELFF. CDR3 sequence (DNA): TGTGCCAGCAGTTATGACAGCACCGGGGAGCTGTTTTTT. The chain combines TRBV6-5 with TRBJ2-2, with D perhaps matching TRBD1 (5 bases). V was trimmed by 3 bases and J by 4 bases, leaving 6 bases between them. CDR1 MNHEY and CDR2 SVGAGI come from the germline V gene. This CDR3 is 13 amino acids long.

V gene TRBV10-3 combines with J gene TRBJ1-5; D is unresolved. This CDR3 is 13 amino acids long. The germline V gene encodes CDR1 ENHRY and CDR2 SYGVKD. V lost 10 bases to trimming and J lost 6 bases, with 16 bases between them. The DNA for the CDR3 is TGTGCCACAGGTGCCAGCCTCTCTCAGCCCCAGCATTTT. It is translated as CATGASLSQPQHF.

The J gene is TRBJ2-1, the V gene TRBV2; 8 positions match TRBD2. V dropped 4 bases and J dropped 4; count of bases not matched to a gene: 6. In germline, CDR1 is SNHLY, CDR2 FYNNEI. The CDR3 is made up of 15 amino acids. The CDR3 spells CASSVISGVYNEQFF. The CDR3 DNA sequence: TGTGCCAGCAGTGTTATTAGCGGGGTATACAATGAGCAGTTCTTC.

The rearrangement uses TRBV30 and TRBJ2-7; the match to TRBD2 covers 8 bases. Trimming took 4 bases from V and 5 from J; bases not matched to a gene: 7. This CDR3 is 13 amino acids long. From germline, CDR1 is GTSNPN and CDR2 SVGIG (reference sequence). CDR3 residues: CAWTGRGVDEQYF. The CDR3 DNA is TGTGCCTGGACCGGGCGGGGGGTGGACGAGCAGTACTTC.

V is TRBV14 and J is TRBJ2-5; 7 nucleotides agree with TRBD1. After removal of 2 bases from V and 4 bases from J, the junction contained 7 bases not matched to a gene. This CDR3 spans 15 amino acids. The germline V gene encodes CDR1 SGHDN and CDR2 FVKESK. CDR3 sequence (DNA): TGTGCCAGCAGCCAACGGACAGGACAGAGAGAGACCCAGTACTTC. Translated, it gives CASSQRTGQRETQYF.

The chain recombines TRBV5-1 with TRBJ2-1; the match to TRBD2 covers 11 bases. This CDR3 has 15 amino acids. Trimming at V came to 5 bases and at J to 5 bases, leaving 6 bases not matched to a gene. Germline lookup yields CDR1 SGHRS and CDR2 YFSETQ. The CDR3 spells CASRLTSGINNEQFF. CDR3 nucleotides: TGCGCCAGCAGGCTGACTAGCGGGATAAACAATGAGCAGTTCTTC.

This clone has a single count. J is TRBJ2-5 and V is TRBV19, with D unresolved. With 1 base removed from V and 2 bases from J, the gap between germline ends came to 17 bases. The CDR3 has 17 residues. Germline CDR1 reads LNHDA; CDR2 reads SQIVND (reference sequence). The CDR3 reads CASSIVPGKRAQETQYF. CDR3 DNA: TGTGCCAGTAGTATAGTTCCAGGAAAAAGGGCACAAGAGACCCAGTACTTC.

The CDR3, as DNA: TGCGCCAGCAGCTACGCAGCGAACACCGGGGAGCTGTTTTTT. Translation: CASSYAANTGELFF. The chain couples TRBV5-1 to TRBJ2-2, with unresolved D. Germline assignment: CDR1 SGHRS and CDR2 YFSETQ. The CDR3 has 14 amino acids. V was cut by 3 bases and J by 0 bases, with 6 bases left in between.

The gene calls are TRBV6-5 and TRBJ1-4; 7 nucleotides match TRBD1. Germline V gene data show CDR1 as MNHEY and CDR2 as SVGAGI. The CDR3 is 14 amino acids. With V trimmed by 0 bases and J by 7 bases, 2 bases remained unmatched. CDR3 amino acids: CASSYSQGGEKLFF. CDR3 sequence (DNA): TGTGCCAGCAGTTACTCGCAGGGGGGTGAAAAACTGTTTTTT.

This clone was found once. The gene calls are TRBV3-1 (or the pseudogene TRBV3-2) and TRBJ2-3; perhaps TRBD1 as D (6 bases). This CDR3 region has 15 residues. V lost 1 base, J lost 0 bases, and 8 bases lay in between. Germline CDR1 LGHDT, CDR2 YNNKEL (reference sequence). CDR3 protein: CASSQGQDSTDTQYF. The CDR3 DNA follows: TGTGCCAGCAGCCAAGGACAGGACAGCACAGATACGCAGTATTTT.

The chain couples TRBV20-1 to TRBJ2-1; D gene uncertain. The CDR3 extends over 10 amino acids. CDR1 is DFQATT, CDR2 SNEGSKA, per germline (reference sequence). Deletions cut 0 bases from V and 10 bases from J, with 4 bases between. This CDR3 reads CSARDGEQFF. In DNA, the CDR3 is TGCAGTGCTAGAGATGGGGAGCAGTTCTTC.

J is TRBJ1-2 and V is TRBV5-4; 7 positions match TRBD1. The J segment lost 2 bases and the V segment lost 3 bases, leaving 4 bases of the junction unmatched. Germline assignment: CDR1 SGHNT and CDR2 YYREEE (reference sequence). This CDR3 spans 14 amino acids. CDR3 in amino acids: CASSWMTGNYGYTF. The CDR3 region has the DNA TGTGCCAGCAGCTGGATGACAGGGAACTATGGCTACACCTTC.

This sequence joins TRBV5-1 and TRBJ2-7; no clear D. Germline CDR1 SGHRS, CDR2 YFSETQ. This CDR3 has 14 residues. V was shortened by 0 bases and J by 2 bases, with 9 bases between the two germline ends. Written as DNA, the CDR3 is TGCGCCAGCAGCTTGGCCGCAGAGACCTACGAGCAGTACTTC. Protein sequence: CASSLAAETYEQYF.

The chain joins TRBV4-1 to TRBJ1-4; D remains unclear. CDR3 length equals 17 residues. V was trimmed by 1 base and J by 5 bases, leaving 17 bases between them. Germline assignment: CDR1 MGHRA and CDR2 YSYEKL. The chain's CDR3 is CASSQALRAGRNEKLFF. DNA of the CDR3: TGCGCCAGCAGCCAAGCCTTACGGGCAGGCCGGAATGAAAAACTGTTTTTT.

J is TRBJ1-5 and V is TRBV7-9; D call uncertain. Trimming removed 5 bases from V and 7 bases from J, with 9 bases in between. CDR1 SEHNR and CDR2 FQNEAQ come from the germline V gene (reference sequence). The CDR3 totals 12 residues. The CDR3 DNA reads TGTGCCAGCAGCCCCTCAGACCAGCCCCAGCATTTT. Translated: CASSPSDQPQHF.

This chain's CDR3 is CASSRSGTGNTEAFF. In DNA form, the CDR3 reads TGTGCCAGCAGCAGAAGCGGGACAGGTAACACTGAAGCTTTCTTT. The chain couples TRBV3-1 (or the pseudogene TRBV3-2) to TRBJ1-1; 8 nucleotides match TRBD1. V was pared by 5 bases and J by 2 bases, with 7 bases of the junction left unmatched. The CDR3 covers 15 residues. Germline CDR1 and CDR2: LGHDT and YNNKEL (reference sequence).

The V call is TRBV18, the J call TRBJ2-1; 11 positions match TRBD1. CDR3 length equals 14 residues. The ends lost 3 bases at V and 6 bases at J; junction bases unmatched: 1. Germline V gene sequence: CDR1 KGHSH, CDR2 LQKENI. In DNA form, the CDR3 reads TGTGCCAGCTCACCGGGACAGGGGGGCAATGAGCAGTTCTTC. Translated: CASSPGQGGNEQFF.

The chain couples TRBV19 to TRBJ2-1; D unclear. The CDR3 has 12 residues. V lost 5 bases and J 7 bases, leaving 9 bases between the germline ends. The germline CDR1 and CDR2 sequences are LNHDA and SQIVND (reference sequence). CDR3 region: CASSLGPNEQFF. The CDR3 DNA sequence: TGTGCCAGTAGTCTTGGACCGAATGAGCAGTTCTTC.

The chain joins TRBV2 to TRBJ1-5, with TRBD1 as a possible D gene (5 bases). Germline CDR1 SNHLY, CDR2 FYNNEI. The CDR3 loop spans 14 amino acids. Trimming took off 9 bases at V and 3 bases at J, with 15 bases between the two ends. The CDR3: CARGSGTSNQPQHF. The DNA for the CDR3 is TGTGCCAGAGGAAGCGGGACTTCCAATCAGCCCCAGCATTTT.

The rearrangement uses TRBV27 and TRBJ1-5; D not certain. V was shortened by 5 bases and J by 1 base, with 9 bases between the two germline ends. The CDR3 length is 14 residues. CDR1 and CDR2 from the germline V gene are MNHEY and SMNVEV (reference sequence). The CDR3 loop reads CASSTYWSNQPQHF. DNA of the CDR3: TGTGCCAGCAGTACTTACTGGAGCAATCAGCCCCAGCATTTT.

This chain uses TRBV29-1 with TRBJ1-1; D is undetermined. Germline V gives CDR1 SQVTM, CDR2 ANQGSEA. The CDR3 is made up of 13 amino acids. Trimming removed 4 bases at V and 4 bases at J, with 13 bases between. CDR3 sequence: CSVVRPGSTEAFF. The CDR3 nucleotides are TGCAGCGTTGTCCGTCCCGGGAGCACTGAAGCTTTCTTT.

The chain is built from TRBV7-2 and TRBJ1-2; 8 bases match TRBD1. Germline values: CDR1 SGHTA, CDR2 FQGNSA. The CDR3 length is 15 residues. After removal of 0 bases from V and 8 bases from J, the junction contained 8 bases not matched to a gene. CDR3 sequence reads: CASSLANQGARGYTF. In DNA, the CDR3 is TGTGCCAGCAGCTTAGCGAACCAGGGGGCGCGGGGCTACACCTTC.

The gene calls are TRBV9 and TRBJ2-2; unclear D gene. The CDR3 length is 14 residues. The V gene lost 0 bases and the J gene lost 6 bases, with 9 bases spanning the gap. Germline V gene data show CDR1 as SGDLS and CDR2 as YYNGEE. CDR3 sequence: CASSVGRHAGELFF. The CDR3 DNA reads as TGTGCCAGCAGCGTAGGTAGACACGCCGGGGAGCTGTTTTTT.

The chain is built from TRBV27 and TRBJ2-2; 7 positions match TRBD1. V was clipped by 5 bases and J by 1 base; unmatched bases: 4. This CDR3 is built from 15 residues. Germline-derived CDR1 and CDR2 are MNHEY and SMNVEV (reference sequence). CDR3: CASSLRQGNTGELFF. The DNA for the CDR3 is TGTGCCAGCAGTCTACGACAGGGGAACACCGGGGAGCTGTTTTTT.

This chain joins TRBV19 and TRBJ1-1, with D possibly being TRBD1 (6 bases). The CDR3 spans 13 residues. V shed 5 bases and J shed 5 bases, with 12 bases lying between them. Germline loops: CDR1 LNHDA, CDR2 SQIVND (reference sequence). This CDR3 is CASSRRGDTEAFF. CDR3 sequence (DNA): TGTGCCAGTAGTCGAAGGGGGGATACTGAAGCTTTCTTT.

This clone was seen a single time. The rearrangement joins TRBV11-2 to TRBJ2-7; D remains unclear. CDR1 is SGHAT, CDR2 FQNNGV, per germline. Trimming stripped 3 bases from V and 5 bases from J, with 8 bases between. The CDR3 consists of 12 residues. CDR3 DNA sequence: TGTGCCAGCAGCTTCCCAGTGAACGAGCAGTACTTC. Its translation is CASSFPVNEQYF.